This entry lists 19 T cell receptor beta chains sequenced from one sample in a study of T cell repertoires in cytomegalovirus infection. From the reads, TCRdb called clonotypes with MiXCR, one entry per CDR3 protein. Among about 150,000 distinct CDR3 sequences listed, 32% were seen once. These receptors' targets are unknown. This material consisted of CD8+ T cells from cultured PBMCs, taken from culture after CMV antigen stimulation. Receptors originate from a human donor in good health (CMV status not recorded). Some clones in this sample may be carry-over from other donors' samples.

This clonotype turned up a few times. This chain links TRBV9 with TRBJ2-2; D is perhaps TRBD1 or TRBD2 (5 bases each). The V and J ends lost 6 bases and 1 base respectively, with 16 bases between them. This CDR3 contains 16 residues. Germline CDR1 is SGDLS and CDR2 is YYNGEE. The chain's CDR3 is CASTGRGDENTGELFF. CDR3 sequence (DNA): TGTGCCAGCACCGGACGAGGGGACGAGAACACCGGGGAGCTGTTTTTT. Full variable domain (outside the CDR3, taken from reference TRBV9 and TRBJ2-2): DSGVTQTPKHLITATGQRVTLRCSPRSGDLSVYWYQQSLDQGLQFLIQYYNGEERAKGNILERFSAQQFPDLHSELNLSSLELGDSALYFCASTGRGDENTGELFFGEGSRLTVL.

The chain employs TRBV7-4 and TRBJ2-5; 8 bases match TRBD1. CDR3 length equals 13 residues. Germline CDR1 reads SGHVT; CDR2 reads SQSDAQ. V shed 4 bases and J 4 bases; nucleotides not matched to a gene: 2. Here the CDR3 DNA reads TGTGCCAGCAGCTCAGACAGGGGAGAGACCCAGTACTTC. Amino acid sequence: CASSSDRGETQYF.

As concerns this clonotype: At one boundary the junction diverges from the germline segment, which might be a read error. The gene calls are TRBV13 and TRBJ1-1; D is uncertain. The CDR3 is made up of 13 amino acids. Germline V CDR1 and CDR2: PRHDT, FYEKMQ (reference sequence). CDR3 DNA sequence: TGTGCCAGCACCTTAGGAATAGGGACTGAAGCTTTCTTT. Protein: CASTLGIGTEAFF.

In this sample, this clonotype turned up many times. This chain joins TRBV7-8 and TRBJ1-1; a weak D match, TRBD1 (5 bases). Trimming left V 4 bases short and J 4 bases short, with 16 bases between. The CDR3 loop spans 15 amino acids. Germline CDR1 and CDR2: SGHVS and FQNEAQ. The CDR3 loop reads CASSSGFDRSTEAFF. The CDR3 nucleotides are TGTGCCAGCAGCTCCGGGTTTGACAGATCCACTGAAGCTTTCTTT.

This CDR3 reads CASSSSGGRSYEQYF. For the CDR3, the DNA is TGTGCCAGCAGTTCCTCAGGGGGCCGGTCCTACGAGCAGTACTTC. This chain uses TRBV6-6 with TRBJ2-7, with 8 bases lining up with TRBD1. Germline lookup yields CDR1 MNHNY and CDR2 SVGAGI (reference sequence). There are 15 residues in the CDR3. The trim removed 4 bases at V and 1 base at J, leaving 6 bases unmatched.

This clonotype has just a few counts. The chain uses TRBV2 and TRBJ2-1; D remains ambiguous. The CDR3 extends over 17 amino acids. The V end lost 3 bases, the J end lost 7 bases, and 22 bases lay between the germline ends. CDR1 and CDR2 from the germline V gene are SNHLY and FYNNEI. CDR3 sequence: CASSELRIAHPLNEQFF. Written as DNA, the CDR3 is TGTGCCAGCAGTGAGTTGCGGATAGCCCACCCCTTAAATGAGCAGTTCTTC. Full variable domain (missing parts from reference TRBV2 and TRBJ2-1): EPEVTQTPSHQVTQMGQEVILRCVPISNHLYFYWYRQILGQKVEFLVSFYNNEISEKSEIFDDQFSVERPDGSNFTLKIRSTKLEDSAMYFCASSELRIAHPLNEQFFGPGTRLTVL.

This clonotype was detected many times. The rearrangement joins TRBV5-1 to TRBJ2-4; perhaps TRBD2 as D (6 bases). V was trimmed by 7 bases and J by 6 bases, leaving 20 bases between them. This CDR3 contains 15 residues. From germline, CDR1 is SGHRS and CDR2 YFSETQ. Here the CDR3 reads CASHKGTGELNIQYF. In DNA, the CDR3 is TGCGCCAGCCATAAAGGCACGGGGGAATTAAACATTCAGTACTTC.

This clonotype was counted a single time. The chain employs TRBV27 and TRBJ2-1; D perhaps matches TRBD2 (5 bases). The length of the CDR3 is 16 residues. V was shortened by 7 bases and J by 3 bases, with 19 bases between the two germline ends. CDR1 MNHEY and CDR2 SMNVEV come from the germline V gene (reference sequence). In nucleotides, the CDR3 is TGTGCCAGCACCCTCTCGAGGGTTCCAGGCTACAATGAGCAGTTCTTC. Protein: CASTLSRVPGYNEQFF.

In its sample, this clonotype was seen a few times. The rearrangement uses TRBV4-1 and TRBJ2-3, with D possibly TRBD1 on 6 matching bases. Deletions cut 4 bases from V and 0 bases from J, with 14 bases between. The germline V gene has CDR1 MGHRA and CDR2 YSYEKL. The length of the CDR3 is 16 residues. The CDR3 reads CASSPEAGVSTDTQYF. DNA for the CDR3: TGCGCCAGCAGCCCCGAAGCAGGGGTGAGCACAGATACGCAGTATTTT.

V and J are TRBV20-1 and TRBJ2-5; TRBD2 is a possible D gene (6 bases). The CDR3 sequence is 13 residues long. V was pared by 3 bases and J by 5 bases, with 13 bases between. Germline lookup yields CDR1 DFQATT and CDR2 SNEGSKA (reference sequence). CDR3 sequence reads: CSASLGDWETQYF. The CDR3 DNA is TGCAGTGCTAGTCTGGGGGACTGGGAGACCCAGTACTTC.

This chain connects TRBV28 to TRBJ2-7; 9 bases fit TRBD2. Germline loops: CDR1 MDHEN, CDR2 SYDVKM. J was trimmed by 1 base and V by 7 bases; bases with no gene match: 8. The CDR3 length is 15 residues. In DNA form, the CDR3 reads TGTGCCAGCAACACGCTAGCGGGGATATCCTACGAGCAGTACTTC. It specifies CASNTLAGISYEQYF.

This clonotype was seen many times. The CDR3: CASSPGLAGPYQETQYF. The CDR3 nucleotides are TGTGCCAGCAGTCCTGGACTAGCGGGGCCCTACCAAGAGACCCAGTACTTC. The chain combines TRBV7-2 with TRBJ2-5; 12 bases line up with TRBD2. The length of the CDR3 is 17 residues. The junction had 8 bases not matched to a gene; V was cut back by 6 bases and J by 0 bases. Germline CDR1 and CDR2: SGHTA and FQGNSA.

This chain links TRBV24-1 with TRBJ2-7, with 7 bases aligning to TRBD1. Germline CDR1 is KGHDR and CDR2 is SFDVKD. Germline trimming cut 4 bases from V and 3 bases from J; bases unmatched to any gene: 5. The CDR3 contains 14 residues. The CDR3 DNA is TGTGCCACCAGTGACCTGGGACAGATCTACGAGCAGTACTTC. The encoded protein is CATSDLGQIYEQYF.

J is TRBJ2-3 and V is TRBV20-1; TRBD1 is a possible D gene (6 bases). CDR1 is DFQATT, CDR2 SNEGSKA, per germline (reference sequence). Trimming removed 5 bases at V and 6 bases at J, with 21 bases between. CDR3 length equals 15 residues. CDR3 DNA sequence: TGCAGTGCTCCTTGGGACACCTATTCGCCGGATACGCAGTATTTT. Amino acids: CSAPWDTYSPDTQYF.

V usage is TRBV6-6 and J usage is TRBJ2-1; no firm D call. The CDR3 spans 12 residues. V was pared by 0 bases and J by 8 bases, with 5 bases between. Germline V lookup: CDR1 MNHNY, CDR2 SVGAGI (reference sequence). The CDR3 nucleotides read TGTGCCAGCAGTTACTCGTTCTATGAGCAGTTCTTC. Its protein product is CASSYSFYEQFF.

This clonotype has a handful of counts. The chain links TRBV4-1 to TRBJ1-2, with 11 bases that match TRBD1. With 4 bases clipped from V and 6 bases from J, the junction kept 19 bases outside the gene matches. Germline V gene data show CDR1 as MGHRA and CDR2 as YSYEKL. The CDR3 contains 19 residues. The CDR3 is CASSLPREYGTGGEDGYTF. The CDR3 DNA reads TGCGCCAGCAGCCTTCCCCGCGAGTATGGGACAGGGGGTGAGGATGGCTACACCTTC.

At least ten counts were recorded for this clonotype. The chain uses TRBV7-9 and TRBJ2-7; TRBD1 agrees at 10 bases. Germline-derived CDR1 and CDR2 are SEHNR and FQNEAQ (reference sequence). The J segment lost 0 bases and the V segment lost 5 bases, leaving 7 bases of the junction unmatched. This CDR3 has 16 residues. The chain's CDR3 is CASSARTGGVSYEQYF. The CDR3, as DNA: TGTGCCAGCAGCGCCCGGACAGGGGGGGTCTCCTACGAGCAGTACTTC.

The rearrangement uses TRBV19 and TRBJ2-1; 9 bases map to TRBD1. CDR3 length: 14 amino acids. Germline V gene data show CDR1 as LNHDA and CDR2 as SQIVND (reference sequence). V shed 6 bases, J shed 3 bases, and the junction held 3 bases outside the gene matches. The CDR3 here is CASSTTGGYNEQFF. CDR3 DNA: TGTGCCAGTAGCACGACAGGGGGCTACAATGAGCAGTTCTTC.

At least ten counts were recorded for this clonotype. The V gene is TRBV2, the J gene TRBJ2-3; TRBD2 agrees at 8 bases. CDR1 is SNHLY, CDR2 FYNNEI, per germline. J was trimmed by 5 bases and V by 11 bases; bases with no gene match: 9. This CDR3 contains 13 residues. In nucleotides, the CDR3 is TGTGCCTCTAGAGCGGGAGTGGTAGATACGCAGTATTTT. Translated, it gives CASRAGVVDTQYF.